The clone carrying this T cell receptor beta chain was detected only a few times. What it binds is not known. These data originate in a study of CD8 T cells in ankylosing spondylitis. A single record per CDR3 protein comes from TCRdb applying MiXCR to the 5' RACE reads. There are around 770,000 distinct CDR3 sequences in the sample; roughly 20% occur only once, and about 19% lies in the top ten. Overall study results and limits: Disease-linked clones reportedly concentrated significantly in matched ankylosing spondylitis synovial fluid. Disease-linked clones, CD8+, were relatively rare in peripheral blood. Seemingly distinctive of ankylosing spondylitis blood was a TCR beta motif formed by eight highly homologous variants.

CDR3 size: 14 residues. CDR1 is LGHNA and CDR2 is YNFKEQ in the germline V gene. The V and J genes are TRBV4-2 and TRBJ1-1; TRBD1 matches 7 bases. Sequencing was done on a sample of blood, either unsorted or a sorted T cell fraction (not recorded which). The source of this sequence is a male donor with ankylosing spondylitis. The CDR3 coding sequence is TGTGCGACCACCCGACAGGGAATGAACACTGAAGCTTTCTTT. Residues: CATTRQGMNTEAFF.